Shown below are 32 T cell receptor beta chains from a single sample sequenced in a study of T-cell reconstitution after alpha-beta-depleted transplantation in children. Preparation of the TCRbeta library involved a method that used unique molecular identifiers. TCRdb redid the calling of the PCR reads with MiXCR, one entry per CDR3 protein. Of over 550,000 distinct CDR3 sequences listed, approximately 10% were seen once; the top ten hold less than 5%. Sequences were derived from PBMCs from the stem cell graft donor, sampled from the stem cell graft. These receptors were taken from a human donor who donated a stem cell graft to a child with acute myeloid leukemia.

The chain recombines TRBV9 with TRBJ2-7; TRBD1 is a possible D gene (5 bases). The CDR3 spans 15 residues. V dropped 0 bases and J dropped 3 bases, with 13 bases sitting between them. In germline, CDR1 is SGDLS, CDR2 YYNGEE. The CDR3 coding sequence is TGTGCCAGCAGCGTAGGAGTGGGGCCCATCTACGAGCAGTACTTC. Amino acids: CASSVGVGPIYEQYF.

This clonotype was found a few times. The chain uses TRBV7-2 and TRBJ2-4; D unresolved. This CDR3 comprises 14 residues. V dropped 5 bases and J dropped 0 bases, with 8 bases sitting between them. In germline, CDR1 is SGHTA, CDR2 FQGNSA. The CDR3 is CASSQGLAKNIQYF. CDR3 DNA sequence: TGTGCCAGCAGCCAAGGGTTAGCCAAAAACATTCAGTACTTC.

This chain joins TRBV15 and TRBJ1-3; a possible D gene is TRBD1 (6 bases). V lost 1 base and J 0 bases, leaving 10 bases between the germline ends. From germline, CDR1 is LNHNV and CDR2 YYDKDF (reference sequence). The CDR3 loop spans 16 amino acids. This CDR3 is CATSRVGGPSGNTIYF. The CDR3 DNA is TGTGCCACCAGCAGAGTGGGGGGCCCCTCTGGAAACACCATATATTTT.

The rearrangement uses TRBV6-1 and TRBJ2-7, with D maybe TRBD2 (6 bases). This CDR3 is built from 14 residues. The V end lost 8 bases, the J end lost 0 bases, and 14 bases lay between the germline ends. CDR1 is MNHNS and CDR2 is SASEGT in the germline V gene. The CDR3 protein is CASLSGGRSYEQYF. In nucleotides, the CDR3 is TGTGCCAGCCTATCCGGGGGTCGCTCCTACGAGCAGTACTTC.

The V gene is TRBV4-3, the J gene TRBJ2-2; 7 nucleotides agree with TRBD2. The CDR3 sequence is 17 residues long. Germline V gives CDR1 LGHNA, CDR2 YSLEER. Trimming removed 1 base from V and 2 bases from J; junction bases left unmatched: 7. The CDR3 reads CASSQGPAGINTGELFF. The CDR3 nucleotides are TGCGCCAGCAGCCAAGGGCCAGCGGGGATTAACACCGGGGAGCTGTTTTTT.

V and J are TRBV7-2 and TRBJ2-7, with D possibly TRBD1 on 5 matching bases. Germline V gives CDR1 SGHTA, CDR2 FQGNSA. V was trimmed by 2 bases and J by 6 bases, leaving 17 bases between them. The CDR3 has 15 residues. The CDR3 reads CASSLPAAGYGEQYF. Written as DNA, the CDR3 is TGTGCCAGCAGCTTACCGGCGGCAGGGTACGGCGAGCAGTACTTC. The full variable domain, with the rest looked up from reference TRBV7-2 and TRBJ2-7, is GAGVSQSPSNKVTEKGKDVELRCDPISGHTALYWYRQSLGQGLEFLIYFQGNSAPDKSGLPSDRFSAERTGGSVSTLTIQRTQQEDSAVYLCASSLPAAGYGEQYFGPGTRLTVT.

With respect to this clonotype: This sequence may be a read error, since a much larger clone differs from it by one base. The rearrangement joins TRBV5-1 to TRBJ2-7; 10 bases fit TRBD1. The CDR3 has 15 amino acids. The germline V gene has CDR1 SGHRS and CDR2 YFSETQ. V gave up 4 bases and J gave up 2 bases; unmatched junction bases: 6. CDR3 in DNA: TGCGCCAGCAGCATGGCGGGACAGGGGACCTACGAGCAGTACTTC. It yields the protein CASSMAGQGTYEQYF. The entire variable domain, with the rest obtained from reference TRBV5-1 and TRBJ2-7, is as follows: KAGVTQTPRYLIKTRGQQVTLSCSPISGHRSVSWYQQTPGQGLQFLFEYFSETQRNKGNFPGRFSGRQFSNSRSEMNVSTLELGDSALYLCASSMAGQGTYEQYFGPGTRLTVT.

This clonotype was found a few times. The chain is built from TRBV29-1 and TRBJ2-6; D gene uncertain. This CDR3 comprises 13 residues. Trimming shortened V by 5 bases and J by 0 bases, and 5 bases separated the two germline ends. The germline V gene has CDR1 SQVTM and CDR2 ANQGSEA. DNA of the CDR3: TGCAGCGTTAGCGCCTCTGGGGCCAACGTCCTGACTTTC. Its protein product is CSVSASGANVLTF.

The V call is TRBV27, the J call TRBJ2-7; 8 bases align to TRBD1. Germline CDR1 is MNHEY and CDR2 is SMNVEV (reference sequence). V lost 0 bases and J lost 4; bases outside the gene matches: 5. The CDR3 is 15 residues long. In nucleotides, the CDR3 is TGTGCCAGCAGTTTATCGCCAGGGGGCTGGTACGAGCAGTACTTC. Protein product: CASSLSPGGWYEQYF.

In its sample, this clonotype was seen many times. The rearrangement links TRBV12-3 or TRBV12-4 to TRBJ1-2; TRBD1 might be the D (6 bases). The CDR3 has 14 residues. The V gene lost 5 bases and the J gene lost 2 bases, with 12 bases spanning the gap. CDR3 nucleotide sequence: TGTGCCAGCAGTACCCGGACAGCCAACTATGGCTACACCTTC. It encodes CASSTRTANYGYTF.

The chain is built from TRBV27 and TRBJ1-5, with no clear D. Trimming took off 6 bases at V and 0 bases at J, with 12 bases between the two ends. The germline V gene encodes CDR1 MNHEY and CDR2 SMNVEV (reference sequence). The CDR3 runs to 15 residues. In nucleotides, the CDR3 is TGTGCCAGCAGGGTTGCCGGTTATAGCAATCAGCCCCAGCATTTT. Amino acids: CASRVAGYSNQPQHF.

The CDR3 reads CASSQVEGPNYNEQFF. Here the CDR3 DNA reads TGCGCCAGCAGCCAAGTGGAGGGCCCTAACTACAATGAGCAGTTCTTC. This chain joins TRBV4-3 and TRBJ2-1; D possibly corresponds to TRBD2 (6 bases). Germline V CDR1 and CDR2: LGHNA, YSLEER. The CDR3 has 16 amino acids. V lost 1 base and J lost 3, with 13 bases in between.

J is TRBJ2-3 and V is TRBV10-3; TRBD2 agrees at 10 bases. Trimming at V came to 4 bases and at J to 6 bases, leaving 7 bases not matched to a gene. This CDR3 region has 15 residues. The germline gives CDR1 ENHRY, CDR2 SYGVKD. CDR3 in amino acids: CAISASGSRADTQYF. CDR3 DNA: TGTGCCATCAGTGCTAGCGGGAGTAGGGCGGATACGCAGTATTTT.

A few counts support this clonotype. This chain links TRBV7-2 with TRBJ2-2, with a weak D call TRBD2 (6 bases). Trimming pared 5 bases from V and 6 bases from J, leaving 16 bases between. Germline V gene lookup returns CDR1 SGHTA and CDR2 FQGNSA. This CDR3 contains 15 residues. This chain's CDR3 is CASSPAWGGAGELFF. CDR3 DNA sequence: TGTGCCAGCAGCCCCGCATGGGGAGGCGCCGGGGAGCTGTTTTTT.

This clonotype was recorded at least ten times. The chain has TRBV4-2 and TRBJ2-7; maybe TRBD2 (6 bases). The CDR3 runs to 13 residues. Trimming took off 3 bases at V and 5 bases at J, with 11 bases between the two ends. Germline CDR1 is LGHNA and CDR2 is YNFKEQ. CDR3 DNA: TGTGCCAGCAGCCAGGATATAGCGGACGAGCAGTACTTC. Translating it yields CASSQDIADEQYF.

This clonotype was found a few times. The chain is built from TRBV20-1 and TRBJ2-5; 8 positions match TRBD1. The junction had 6 bases not matched to a gene; V was cut back by 5 bases and J by 7 bases. The CDR3 contains 12 residues. Germline V CDR1 and CDR2: DFQATT, SNEGSKA (reference sequence). CDR3 sequence reads: CSAPGGGVTQYF. DNA for the CDR3: TGCAGTGCTCCAGGGGGCGGGGTGACCCAGTACTTC.

The rearrangement uses TRBV20-1 and TRBJ2-3; maybe TRBD2 (5 bases). Germline V lookup: CDR1 DFQATT, CDR2 SNEGSKA (reference sequence). CDR3 length equals 18 residues. V dropped 0 bases and J dropped 0 bases, with 19 bases sitting between them. CDR3 region: CSARDKSGTRQSTDTQYF. CDR3 nucleotide sequence: TGCAGTGCTAGAGATAAGAGCGGAACTCGTCAAAGCACAGATACGCAGTATTTT.

In the case of this clonotype: It may be a read error: a sequence one base away is much more abundant. Given the absence of the conserved phenylalanine or tryptophan at the CDR3 end, a read error is likely. The J gene is TRBJ1-2, the V gene TRBV6-2 or TRBV6-3; D is undetermined. Trimming shortened V by 0 bases and J by 8 bases, and 16 bases separated the two germline ends. Germline lookup yields CDR1 MNHEY and CDR2 SVGEGT. The CDR3 has 15 residues. The CDR3 reads CASSYSSSLWGGYTS. The CDR3 DNA follows: TGTGCCAGCAGTTACTCGAGCTCCCTCTGGGGAGGCTACACCTCC.

The chain employs TRBV30 and TRBJ2-3; perhaps TRBD2 as D (6 bases). The V and J ends lost 3 bases and 4 bases respectively, with 8 bases between them. The CDR3 extends over 12 amino acids. The germline V gene has CDR1 GTSNPN and CDR2 SVGIG (reference sequence). CDR3: CAWRTSSDTQYF. CDR3 DNA sequence: TGTGCCTGGAGGACTAGTTCAGATACGCAGTATTTT.

The chain uses TRBV11-2 and TRBJ2-1; the D gene is possibly TRBD2 (7 bases). Germline V CDR1 and CDR2: SGHAT, FQNNGV. Trimming took 3 bases from V and 4 from J, leaving 25 bases between them. The CDR3 is 19 amino acids. The CDR3: CASSFLPRGAGPVYNEQFF. CDR3 nucleotides: TGTGCCAGCAGCTTCCTCCCACGGGGGGCGGGACCGGTATACAATGAGCAGTTCTTC.

There are many counts of this clonotype. CDR3 amino acids: CASTGLSSPNEQYF. CDR3 in DNA: TGTGCCAGCACGGGACTCTCCTCCCCCAACGAGCAGTACTTC. The genes are TRBV12-3 or TRBV12-4 and TRBJ2-7; D perhaps matches TRBD2 (6 bases). The CDR3 is made up of 14 amino acids. Trimming took off 7 bases at V and 5 bases at J, with 18 bases between the two ends.

For the CDR3, the DNA is TGTGCCAGCAGCACAGGGCCCCGGCCCCAGCATTTT. Translating gives CASSTGPRPQHF. The genes are TRBV12-3 or TRBV12-4 and TRBJ1-5, with D possibly matching TRBD1 (6 bases). The CDR3 runs 12 residues. Trimming shortened V by 6 bases and J by 9 bases, and 12 bases separated the two germline ends.

The chain links TRBV30 to TRBJ1-4; a weak D match, TRBD1 (5 bases). CDR1 GTSNPN and CDR2 SVGIG come from the germline V gene (reference sequence). Trimming pared 6 bases from V and 11 bases from J, leaving 10 bases between. This CDR3 is 10 amino acids long. CDR3 sequence: CACVGTKLFF. DNA for the CDR3: TGTGCCTGCGTAGGGACTAAACTGTTTTTT.

In its sample, this clonotype was seen a few times. The J gene is TRBJ2-7, the V gene TRBV4-2; 16 bases are shared with TRBD2. From germline, CDR1 is LGHNA and CDR2 YNFKEQ. This CDR3 is built from 20 residues. J was trimmed by 3 bases and V by 0 bases; bases with no gene match: 11. CDR3 in DNA: TGTGCCAGCAGCCAAGAGGAAGGGACTAGCGGGAGGGCCGGATTCTACGAGCAGTACTTC. This encodes CASSQEEGTSGRAGFYEQYF.

This clonotype has a handful of counts. V is TRBV7-6 and J is TRBJ2-3, with 7 positions matching TRBD1. The V gene's germline CDR1 is SGHVS and CDR2 FNYEAQ. This CDR3 spans 14 amino acids. J was trimmed by 1 base and V by 5 bases; bases with no gene match: 3. The CDR3 is CASSGGTGTDTQYF. Here the CDR3 DNA reads TGTGCCAGCAGCGGTGGGACAGGCACAGATACGCAGTATTTT.

CDR3 sequence: CSAREGGGSFYEQYF. CDR3 nucleotide sequence: TGCAGTGCTAGAGAGGGCGGCGGGAGTTTCTACGAGCAGTACTTC. The chain recombines TRBV20-1 with TRBJ2-7, with TRBD2 matching 7 bases. This CDR3 is built from 15 residues. The V segment lost 0 bases and the J segment 3 bases; nucleotides outside the gene matches: 8. The V gene's germline CDR1 is DFQATT and CDR2 SNEGSKA (reference sequence).

Ten or more counts support this clonotype. The V gene is TRBV30, the J gene TRBJ2-2, with D perhaps TRBD1 (6 bases). The CDR3 totals 14 residues. V was pared by 5 bases and J by 3 bases, with 13 bases between. Germline CDR1 GTSNPN, CDR2 SVGIG (reference sequence). CDR3 protein: CAWLPGQDTGELFF. The CDR3, as DNA: TGTGCCTGGCTACCGGGACAAGACACCGGGGAGCTGTTTTTT.

The chain has TRBV7-2 and TRBJ2-5; 7 positions agree with TRBD1. V gave up 5 bases and J gave up 3 bases; unmatched junction bases: 3. Germline CDR1 and CDR2: SGHTA and FQGNSA. There are 13 residues in the CDR3. Here the CDR3 reads CASSKQGKETQYF. The DNA of the CDR3 is TGTGCCAGCAGCAAACAGGGGAAAGAGACCCAGTACTTC.

This clonotype was counted between two and nine times. The chain carries TRBV10-3 and TRBJ1-3, with TRBD1 matching over 7 bases. CDR1 is ENHRY, CDR2 SYGVKD, per germline. This CDR3 has 15 amino acids. With V trimmed by 6 bases and J by 4 bases, 9 bases remained unmatched. This CDR3 is CAIRKDRDSGNTIYF. The CDR3 DNA follows: TGTGCCATCAGAAAGGACCGGGACAGCGGAAACACCATATATTTT.

The rearrangement uses TRBV28 and TRBJ1-4; D ambiguous. Per germline, CDR1 MDHEN and CDR2 SYDVKM. The CDR3 is 15 amino acids. V dropped 8 bases and J dropped 0 bases, with 13 bases sitting between them. DNA of the CDR3: TGTGCCAGCTCCCGGGTTCTTGCAACTAATGAAAAACTGTTTTTT. Protein sequence: CASSRVLATNEKLFF.

This clonotype was observed a handful of times. The chain has TRBV7-9 and TRBJ1-4, with 7 nucleotides matching TRBD1. Per germline, CDR1 SEHNR and CDR2 FQNEAQ (reference sequence). The J segment lost 3 bases and the V segment lost 2 bases, leaving 3 bases of the junction unmatched. The CDR3 sequence is 15 residues long. This chain's CDR3 is CASSLPGQPNEKLFF. CDR3 in DNA: TGTGCCAGCAGCTTACCGGGACAGCCTAATGAAAAACTGTTTTTT.

The V and J genes are TRBV29-1 and TRBJ1-4; D not resolved. The V end was cut by 4 bases, the J end by 5 bases, with 11 bases between. The CDR3 is 13 amino acids. Germline CDR1 SQVTM, CDR2 ANQGSEA. CDR3 DNA sequence: TGCAGCGTTGTTACGGTGGGCAATGAAAAACTGTTTTTT. Translating it yields CSVVTVGNEKLFF.